These 18 T cell receptor beta chains share one sample of origin, sequenced in a study of T-cell reconstitution after alpha-beta-depleted transplantation in children. Unique molecular identifiers were used in preparing the TCRbeta library. In TCRdb, the PCR reads were re-called with MiXCR into one record per CDR3 protein. The sample consists of 500,000 to 650,000 distinct CDR3 sequences, over 9.5% of them appearing once. This specimen was PBMCs, mostly from graft donor cells, taken 180 days after TCRalphabeta/CD19-depleted stem cell transplant. These receptors all stem from a female patient between 2 and 10 years old who had a stem cell transplant for aplastic anemia, so the T cells may come from the graft donor.

Only a few counts were recorded for this clonotype. The chain couples TRBV11-2 to TRBJ2-6; 8 bases are a match to TRBD1. J gave up 2 bases and V 5 bases, and 11 bases lay outside the gene matches. The CDR3 is 18 residues long. Germline CDR1 is SGHAT and CDR2 is FQNNGV. CDR3 in DNA: TGTGCCAGCAGCCACGTATCTCAGGGGGCGGCTGGGGCCAACGTCCTGACTTTC. Translated, it gives CASSHVSQGAAGANVLTF.

The V call is TRBV20-1, the J call TRBJ1-1; maybe TRBD1 (5 bases). The germline V gene has CDR1 DFQATT and CDR2 SNEGSKA (reference sequence). The CDR3 has 16 amino acids. Deletions cut 3 bases from V and 0 bases from J, with 17 bases between. CDR3 region: CSARDTITFLNTEAFF. CDR3 DNA sequence: TGCAGTGCTAGGGACACCATTACGTTCTTGAACACTGAAGCTTTCTTT.

This clonotype occurred a few times. The chain recombines TRBV11-1 with TRBJ1-1, with 7 bases aligning to TRBD1. The CDR3 totals 19 residues. J lost 1 base, V lost 1 base, and 15 bases had no gene match. CDR1 is SGHAT and CDR2 is FQDESV in the germline V gene (reference sequence). CDR3 bases: TGTGCCAGCAGCTTAGGGGGGACAGTAAAACTGGGGTGGAACACTGAAGCTTTCTTT. Protein product: CASSLGGTVKLGWNTEAFF. The variable domain in full, completed from reference TRBV11-1 and TRBJ1-1, reads EAEVAQSPRYKITEKSQAVAFWCDPISGHATLYWYRQILGQGPELLVQFQDESVVDDSQLPKDRFSAERLKGVDSTLKIQPAELGDSAMYLCASSLGGTVKLGWNTEAFFGQGTRLTVV.

J is TRBJ2-1 and V is TRBV10-1; D ambiguous. V lost 2 bases, J lost 11 bases, and 13 bases lay in between. Per the germline V gene, CDR1 is WNHNN and CDR2 is SYGVQD (reference sequence). The CDR3 runs 13 residues. CDR3 amino acids: CASSEGSRRKQFF. CDR3 nucleotide sequence: TGCGCCAGCAGTGAGGGGTCGCGGCGGAAGCAGTTCTTC.

This clonotype occurred a few times. The V and J genes are TRBV7-9 and TRBJ1-2; D is ambiguous. Trimming cost V 0 bases and J 5 bases, with 10 bases left between them. The CDR3 extends over 14 amino acids. Germline loops: CDR1 SEHNR, CDR2 FQNEAQ (reference sequence). Here the CDR3 DNA reads TGTGCCAGCAGCTTAGCCGAGACGGTGTATGGCTACACCTTC. Protein product: CASSLAETVYGYTF.

This clonotype was seen more than once but under ten times. The rearrangement uses TRBV7-9 and TRBJ2-3; TRBD2 agrees at 7 bases. Germline V gene sequence: CDR1 SEHNR, CDR2 FQNEAQ (reference sequence). V shed 3 bases, J shed 2 bases, and the junction held 8 bases outside the gene matches. This CDR3 has 16 residues. In DNA, the CDR3 is TGTGCCAGCAGCTTCCCGCTAGCGGAGTACACAGATACGCAGTATTTT. This encodes CASSFPLAEYTDTQYF. Full variable domain (remainder filled in from reference TRBV7-9 and TRBJ2-3): DTGVSQNPRHKITKRGQNVTFRCDPISEHNRLYWYRQTLGQGPEFLTYFQNEAQLEKSRLLSDRFSAERPKGSFSTLEIQRTEQGDSAMYLCASSFPLAEYTDTQYFGPGTRLTVL.

The chain couples TRBV2 to TRBJ2-5; maybe TRBD2 (6 bases). Trimming cost V 8 bases and J 2 bases, with 12 bases left between them. Looked up from germline, CDR1 is SNHLY and CDR2 is FYNNEI. The CDR3 totals 13 residues. The CDR3: CASRRAPQETQYF. The CDR3 coding sequence is TGTGCCAGCCGGAGGGCTCCGCAAGAGACCCAGTACTTC.

This clonotype was seen only a few times. The chain joins TRBV18 to TRBJ2-2, with TRBD1 as a possible D gene (5 bases). In germline, CDR1 is KGHSH, CDR2 LQKENI. The ends were cut back, 2 bases at V and 0 bases at J, with 7 bases in the middle. The CDR3 totals 15 residues. The CDR3 bases are TGTGCCAGCTCACCATCACAGGCGAACACCGGGGAGCTGTTTTTT. It encodes CASSPSQANTGELFF.

The V and J genes are TRBV12-3 or TRBV12-4 and TRBJ2-7; D is possibly TRBD2 (6 bases). The CDR3 has 14 amino acids. Deletions cut 1 base from V and 3 bases from J, with 10 bases between. The CDR3 nucleotides are TGTGCCAGCAGTTTAGGGAGTAGCGGCTACGAGCAGTACTTC. It is translated as CASSLGSSGYEQYF.

This chain uses TRBV2 with TRBJ2-1; 8 bases match TRBD2. This CDR3 comprises 16 residues. Germline assignment: CDR1 SNHLY and CDR2 FYNNEI. With V trimmed by 6 bases and J by 0 bases, 7 bases remained unmatched. Here the CDR3 DNA reads TGTGCCAGCAGAAGAGTAGCGGGGCTCTCCTACAATGAGCAGTTCTTC. The encoded protein is CASRRVAGLSYNEQFF. The full variable domain, completed using reference TRBV2 and TRBJ2-1, is EPEVTQTPSHQVTQMGQEVILRCVPISNHLYFYWYRQILGQKVEFLVSFYNNEISEKSEIFDDQFSVERPDGSNFTLKIRSTKLEDSAMYFCASRRVAGLSYNEQFFGPGTRLTVL.

There are a few counts of this clonotype. This chain links TRBV13 with TRBJ2-6, with 8 bases matching TRBD1. The CDR3 is 15 residues long. Germline V lookup: CDR1 PRHDT, CDR2 FYEKMQ (reference sequence). J lost 8 bases, V lost 5 bases, and 8 bases had no gene match. The CDR3 sequence is CASSTGQGNPNVLTF. The CDR3 nucleotides read TGTGCCAGCAGCACCGGACAGGGAAACCCCAACGTCCTGACTTTC.

This clonotype has only a few counts. This sequence joins TRBV12-3 or TRBV12-4 and TRBJ2-3; D may be TRBD1 or TRBD2 (5 bases each). The ends were cut back, 8 bases at V and 4 bases at J, with 16 bases in the middle. The CDR3 has 14 amino acids. For the CDR3, the DNA is TGTGCCAGCCGCGGACTGGGGCCTGCAGATACGCAGTATTTT. It specifies CASRGLGPADTQYF.

This chain links TRBV5-1 with TRBJ2-7; D uncertain. V lost 0 bases and J lost 5, with 12 bases in between. The V gene's germline CDR1 is SGHRS and CDR2 YFSETQ. The CDR3 length is 14 residues. CDR3 protein: CASSLGQKSHEQYF. The DNA for the CDR3 is TGCGCCAGCAGCTTGGGGCAGAAGAGCCACGAGCAGTACTTC. Based on the CDR3 plus reference TRBV5-1 and TRBJ2-7, the full variable domain is KAGVTQTPRYLIKTRGQQVTLSCSPISGHRSVSWYQQTPGQGLQFLFEYFSETQRNKGNFPGRFSGRQFSNSRSEMNVSTLELGDSALYLCASSLGQKSHEQYFGPGTRLTVT.

This clonotype was detected only once. Possible read error: a much larger clone is one base away. The chain has TRBV28 and TRBJ1-1; D gene uncertain. The V gene's germline CDR1 is MDHEN and CDR2 SYDVKM. The CDR3 totals 13 residues. The CDR3 spells CDSSYGVNTEAFF. The CDR3 DNA is TGTGACAGCAGCTACGGCGTGAACACTGAAGCTTTCTTT. The full variable domain, with the rest looked up from reference TRBV28 and TRBJ1-1, is DVKVTQSSRYLVKRTGEKVFLECVQDMDHENMFWYRQDPGLGLRLIYFSYDVKMKEKGDIPEGYSVSREKKERFSLILESASTNQTSMYLCDSSYGVNTEAFFGQGTRLTVV.

V is TRBV10-3 and J is TRBJ1-5, with 7 bases aligning to TRBD1. CDR1 and CDR2 from the germline V gene are ENHRY and SYGVKD. The CDR3 contains 18 residues. The V and J ends lost 10 bases and 8 bases, in that order; junction bases with no gene match: 26. The CDR3 reads CATSSRGGQGVAAKPQHF. CDR3 sequence (DNA): TGTGCCACCTCGAGCAGGGGGGGCCAGGGGGTTGCTGCTAAGCCCCAGCATTTT.

The chain employs TRBV10-3 and TRBJ2-1, with TRBD2 matching over 7 bases. Germline loops: CDR1 ENHRY, CDR2 SYGVKD. V trimming: 0 bases; J trimming: 8 bases; junction bases outside the gene matches: 13. The CDR3 has 17 residues. CDR3 protein: CAISESSGVGNIDEQFF. The CDR3 DNA is TGTGCCATCAGTGAGTCGAGCGGGGTCGGGAACATCGATGAGCAGTTCTTC.

V and J are TRBV5-1 and TRBJ1-2; 10 positions match TRBD1. The V segment lost 4 bases and the J segment 7 bases; nucleotides outside the gene matches: 10. This CDR3 has 15 amino acids. Germline V lookup: CDR1 SGHRS, CDR2 YFSETQ. The CDR3 DNA sequence: TGCGCCAGCAGCGTGGAGCCGGGACAGGGGACTGGCTACACCTTC. It codes for CASSVEPGQGTGYTF. The variable domain in full, completed from reference TRBV5-1 and TRBJ1-2, reads KAGVTQTPRYLIKTRGQQVTLSCSPISGHRSVSWYQQTPGQGLQFLFEYFSETQRNKGNFPGRFSGRQFSNSRSEMNVSTLELGDSALYLCASSVEPGQGTGYTFGSGTRLTVV.

The sample holds many counts of this clonotype. The chain uses TRBV7-9 and TRBJ1-4; D gene ambiguous. The CDR3 is 15 amino acids. From germline, CDR1 is SEHNR and CDR2 FQNEAQ (reference sequence). Trimming shortened V by 5 bases and J by 0 bases, and 10 bases separated the two germline ends. CDR3 amino acids: CASSPDRATNEKLFF. The CDR3 DNA reads as TGTGCCAGCAGCCCGGACCGTGCAACTAATGAAAAACTGTTTTTT. Combining the CDR3 with reference TRBV7-9 and TRBJ1-4 gives the whole variable domain DTGVSQNPRHKITKRGQNVTFRCDPISEHNRLYWYRQTLGQGPEFLTYFQNEAQLEKSRLLSDRFSAERPKGSFSTLEIQRTEQGDSAMYLCASSPDRATNEKLFFGSGTQLSVL.